Listed below are T cell receptor beta chains from one sample, sequenced in a study of CD8 T cells in ankylosing spondylitis. MiXCR, run by TCRdb on the 5' RACE reads, gives a single entry per CDR3 protein. The sample carries about 64,000 distinct CDR3 sequences, approximately 6% recorded once. Specimen: synovial fluid, either unsorted or a sorted T cell fraction (not recorded which). These receptors all come from a male donor with ankylosing spondylitis. Both conserved end residues are part of each CDR3. A D gene is named only where the DNA matches it firmly. For some rows the clone size is stated as once, few or many, or as a class when expanded; others skip it.

.	.	TRBV7-2	TRBJ2-1	TGTGCCAGCAGCTTACAGGCCCCCAATGAGCAGTTCTTC	CASSLQAPNEQFF
.	TRBD1	TRBV7-2	TRBJ2-5	TGTGCCAGCAGCGCAGACAGGGTGCGGACCCAGTACTTC	CASSADRVRTQYF
many	.	TRBV7-2	TRBJ1-2	TGTGCCAGCAGCTTAACCACGAGCTACACCTTC	CASSLTTSYTF
many	TRBD2	TRBV20-1	TRBJ2-7	TGCAGTGCTGGACCCCCATTAGCGGGAGTCTACGAGCAGTACTTC	CSAGPPLAGVYEQYF
.	.	TRBV7-2	TRBJ2-2	TGTGCCAGCAGGCTCTCCTCGGGGTTCACCGGGGAGCTGTTTTTT	CASRLSSGFTGELFF
few	.	TRBV6-1	TRBJ2-7	TGTGCCAGCGCTCGCGGATCCTACGAGCAGTACTTC	CASARGSYEQYF
.	TRBD2	TRBV5-6	TRBJ2-5	TGTGCCAGCAGCCCTGACAGCGGGGCGTGGGGAGAGACCCAGTACTTC	CASSPDSGAWGETQYF
many	TRBD2	TRBV20-1	TRBJ2-1	TGCAGTGGGACTAGCGGGATCAATGAGCAGTTCTTC	CSGTSGINEQFF
many	.	TRBV28	TRBJ2-5	TGTGCCAGCAGTTTGGGGACATTGCAGACCCAGTACTTC	CASSLGTLQTQYF
many	.	TRBV9	TRBJ2-7	TGTGCCAGCAGCCCCGGGCTAGAGCGGGACGAGCAGTACTTC	CASSPGLERDEQYF
.	TRBD1	TRBV3-1	TRBJ2-5	TGTGCCAGCGGACAGGGGCCCCAAGAGACCCAGTACTTC	CASGQGPQETQYF
.	.	TRBV11-2	TRBJ1-5	TGTGCCAGCAGCTTAGGTGGGGCGGGGTTACCCTTCAATCAGCCCCAGCATTTT	CASSLGGAGLPFNQPQHF
medium-sized	TRBD1	TRBV28	TRBJ2-1	TGTGCCAGCAGTTCCCAGGGGGTAGGAGGCTACAATGAGCAGTTCTTC	CASSSQGVGGYNEQFF
few	.	TRBV4-3	TRBJ1-2	TGCGCCAGCAGCCGGGGCAGCCCTAACTATGGCTACACCTTC	CASSRGSPNYGYTF
many	TRBD2	TRBV5-6	TRBJ2-1	TGTGCCAGCAGCTCCAGACAGGGGAGGCTAGCGGGAGATCGTGTAGTGCAGTTCTTC	CASSSRQGRLAGDRVVQFF
few	.	TRBV28	TRBJ1-2	TGTGCCAGCAGTTCCCCCTTTCGGGGTGGCTATGGCTACACCTTC	CASSSPFRGGYGYTF